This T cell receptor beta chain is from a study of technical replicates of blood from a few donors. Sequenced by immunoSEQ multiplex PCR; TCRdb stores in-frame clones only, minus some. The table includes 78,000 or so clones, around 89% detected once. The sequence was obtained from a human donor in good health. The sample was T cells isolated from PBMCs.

The CDR3 DNA follows: TGTGCCAGCAGCCAATCCGGACAGGGGTGGAGTGGAAACACCATATATTTT. This codes for CASSQSGQGWSGNTIYF. The chain uses TRBV4-2 and TRBJ1-3; TRBD1 agrees at 9 bases. J gave up 3 bases and V 2 bases, and 8 bases lay outside the gene matches. Germline V gene sequence: CDR1 LGHNA, CDR2 YNFKEQ. The CDR3 totals 17 residues.